This TCR beta chain emerged from a study of blood T cell repertoires in COVID-19 (dated by TCRdb to the early 2020s). Study-wide context: Collaborator samples came from the United States, Italy and Spain and covered acute and convalescent phases of COVID-19. The material from the prospective study consisted of cDNA or gDNA derived from T cells, B-cell-depleted T cells, or PBMCs. Deeply sampled blood TCRbeta repertoires from subjects exposed to, actively infected with, or recovered from COVID-19 were included in the dataset. The repertoires were released in a freely available public database intended as a resource for research on the immune response to SARS-CoV-2. Samples were obtained from the ongoing ImmuneRACE study (first 160 participants) and from approximately 1,200 subjects provided by 6 global collaborators. Sample metadata almost always included a de-identified subject ID, COVID-19 status, age in years and sex. Where HLA class I and class II types were available, the types were taken from metadata supplied by the sample provider, not from assay-based typing.

With regard to this clone: The antigen it binds to is not known. Per-base quality was not reported, and no clone a single base away is much larger than it.

TCRbeta CDR3 regions were amplified from genomic DNA using the immunoSEQ Assay, a bias-controlled multiplex PCR. Per the source publication's procedure: Within the assay, amplification of reference gene primers was used to estimate how many nucleated cells each sample contained. To quantify the absolute abundance of each unique TCRbeta CDR3 rearrangement, sequence reads were collapsed and filtered. Productive Simpson clonality was computed per sample as the square root of Simpson's diversity index over productive rearrangements. Drawn from immuneACCESS, this table holds only the in-frame rearrangements with V and J called that TCRdb kept. Clones are partly lost; checked studies trace under half to an unresolved V gene and leave the rest unexplained. For V, J and clone size, that table is used; D and trimming come from the DNA. The sample profile shows a few hundred thousand clones; 80% to 90% of them were found once. The top ten hold 1.9% of the sample.

The CDR3 numbers 15 residues from cysteine through phenylalanine. Just CDR3 DNA is preserved here, 45 bases in frame from base 1. The junction carries 9 bases between V and J, which are trimmed by 0 bases and 1 base respectively. The germline V gene provides CDR1 SGHVS and CDR2 FQNEAQ. The research as a whole found: How much clinical and demographic metadata was included differed by source and by participant, and the metadata was provided uncurated.

Enrolling through a virtual design, the prospective study's participants ranged in age from about 18 to 89 years and lived across roughly 24 United States geographic areas. To assign participants to cohorts, the prospective study relied on clinical history that participants themselves reported in a screening survey and a study questionnaire. For ImmuneRACE Cohort 3, a participant was defined as recovered based on two consecutive negative NP/OP PCR tests, clearance by a healthcare professional, or resolution of symptoms. In the prospective study, mobile phlebotomists collected whole blood, serum and a nasopharyngeal or oropharyngeal swab from each participant. Participants in the prospective study had the option to provide additional blood draws and questionnaires over a 2-month period. Blood samples from the prospective study were shipped frozen or at room temperature prior to DNA extraction.

The chain links TRBV7-8 with TRBJ1-2; matching of 5 bases hints at TRBD1 as the D gene. Material: PBMCs or T cells enriched from blood (not recorded which). This receptor was taken from a woman aged 50 to 65 who had recovered from COVID-19. The DNA sequence is TGTGCCAGCAGCTTAGCGGCCGGGGGTAACTATGGCTACACCTTC. This gives the protein CASSLAAGGNYGYTF.